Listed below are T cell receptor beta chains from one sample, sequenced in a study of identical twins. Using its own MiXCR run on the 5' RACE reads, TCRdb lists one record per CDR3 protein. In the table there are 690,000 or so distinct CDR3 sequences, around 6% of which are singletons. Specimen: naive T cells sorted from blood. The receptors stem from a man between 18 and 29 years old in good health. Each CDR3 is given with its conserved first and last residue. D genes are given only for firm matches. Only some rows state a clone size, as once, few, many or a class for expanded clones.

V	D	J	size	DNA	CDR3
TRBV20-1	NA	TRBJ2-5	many	TGCAGTGCTATGCGGGGCTACCAAGAGACCCAGTACTTC	CSAMRGYQETQYF
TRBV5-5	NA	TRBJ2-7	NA	TGTGCCAGCAGCTTTAAGCCAGCTGCCAACGAGCAGTACTTC	CASSFKPAANEQYF
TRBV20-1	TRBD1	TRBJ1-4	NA	TGCAGTGCCGGAGGGACAGGGGCCGAAAAACTGTTTTTT	CSAGGTGAEKLFF
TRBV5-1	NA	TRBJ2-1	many	TGCGCCAGCAGCTTAATAGCGGAATACTACAATGAGCAGTTCTTC	CASSLIAEYYNEQFF
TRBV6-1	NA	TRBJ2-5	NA	TGTGCCAGCAGACGGACAGCCCAAGAGACCCAGTACTTC	CASRRTAQETQYF
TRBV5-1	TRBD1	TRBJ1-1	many	TGCGCCAGCAGCTGGACAGGGCAAACTGAAGCTTTCTTT	CASSWTGQTEAFF
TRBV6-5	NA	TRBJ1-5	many	TGTGCCAGCAGTTCGGCGAGGCCATATAGCAATCAGCCCCAGCATTTT	CASSSARPYSNQPQHF
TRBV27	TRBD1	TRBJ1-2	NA	TGTGCCAGCAGCCTCGGACAGGGGGCAGGCCCCAATGGCTACACCTTC	CASSLGQGAGPNGYTF
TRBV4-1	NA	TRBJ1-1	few	TGCGCCAGCAGCCAACCGGGACAATTGAAAATGAACACTGAAGCTTTCTTT	CASSQPGQLKMNTEAFF
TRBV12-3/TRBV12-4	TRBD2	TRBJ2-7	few	TGTGCCAGCAGTTTTGGGGGCGGGAGGGCCGTGGGCGAGCAGTACTTC	CASSFGGGRAVGEQYF
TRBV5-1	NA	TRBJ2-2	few	TGCGCCAGCAGCTGGCCCCTAGCTACATTGAACACCGGGGAGCTGTTTTTT	CASSWPLATLNTGELFF
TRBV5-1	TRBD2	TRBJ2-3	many	TGCGCCAGCAGCTTGGGGGCGGGAGGTCAAGATACGCAGTATTTT	CASSLGAGGQDTQYF
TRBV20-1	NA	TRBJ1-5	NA	TGCAGTGCTAGGCCCGGGGGAGCGGATCAGCCCCAGCATTTT	CSARPGGADQPQHF
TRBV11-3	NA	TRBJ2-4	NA	TGTGCCACTACGCGGAACAGCCTTCCAAACATTCAGTACTTC	CATTRNSLPNIQYF
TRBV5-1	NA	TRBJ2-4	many	TGCGCCAGCAGCTTGAGGTCCCAGGCTTCAAACATTCAGTACTTC	CASSLRSQASNIQYF
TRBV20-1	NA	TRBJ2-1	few	TGCAGTGCTAGAGATGACAGGGTGACTAGGCCATACAATGAGCAGTTCTTC	CSARDDRVTRPYNEQFF
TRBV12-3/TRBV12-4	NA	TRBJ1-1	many	TGTGCCAGCAGTTTAGGAGTTTGGGCAAACACTGAAGCTTTCTTT	CASSLGVWANTEAFF
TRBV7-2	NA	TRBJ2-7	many	TGTGCCAGCAGCTTATTTCCGAGGGACGAGCAGTACTTC	CASSLFPRDEQYF
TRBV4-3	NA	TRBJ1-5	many	TGCGCCAGCAGCCAAGATCGAAGGGGGGGACAGCCCCAGCATTTT	CASSQDRRGGQPQHF
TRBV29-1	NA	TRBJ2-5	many	TGCAGCGTCGACAGGCGGGAGACCCAGTACTTC	CSVDRRETQYF
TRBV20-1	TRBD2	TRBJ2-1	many	TGCAGTGCTAGGCTGGCGGGAGATGGGTCCTACAATGAGCAGTTCTTC	CSARLAGDGSYNEQFF
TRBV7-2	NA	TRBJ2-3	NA	TGTGCCAGCAGCTTAGCGAAAAGAGCTAGTACGCAGTATTTT	CASSLAKRASTQYF
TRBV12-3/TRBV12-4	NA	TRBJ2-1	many	TGTGCCAGCAGCCCCACATATGAGCAGTTCTTC	CASSPTYEQFF